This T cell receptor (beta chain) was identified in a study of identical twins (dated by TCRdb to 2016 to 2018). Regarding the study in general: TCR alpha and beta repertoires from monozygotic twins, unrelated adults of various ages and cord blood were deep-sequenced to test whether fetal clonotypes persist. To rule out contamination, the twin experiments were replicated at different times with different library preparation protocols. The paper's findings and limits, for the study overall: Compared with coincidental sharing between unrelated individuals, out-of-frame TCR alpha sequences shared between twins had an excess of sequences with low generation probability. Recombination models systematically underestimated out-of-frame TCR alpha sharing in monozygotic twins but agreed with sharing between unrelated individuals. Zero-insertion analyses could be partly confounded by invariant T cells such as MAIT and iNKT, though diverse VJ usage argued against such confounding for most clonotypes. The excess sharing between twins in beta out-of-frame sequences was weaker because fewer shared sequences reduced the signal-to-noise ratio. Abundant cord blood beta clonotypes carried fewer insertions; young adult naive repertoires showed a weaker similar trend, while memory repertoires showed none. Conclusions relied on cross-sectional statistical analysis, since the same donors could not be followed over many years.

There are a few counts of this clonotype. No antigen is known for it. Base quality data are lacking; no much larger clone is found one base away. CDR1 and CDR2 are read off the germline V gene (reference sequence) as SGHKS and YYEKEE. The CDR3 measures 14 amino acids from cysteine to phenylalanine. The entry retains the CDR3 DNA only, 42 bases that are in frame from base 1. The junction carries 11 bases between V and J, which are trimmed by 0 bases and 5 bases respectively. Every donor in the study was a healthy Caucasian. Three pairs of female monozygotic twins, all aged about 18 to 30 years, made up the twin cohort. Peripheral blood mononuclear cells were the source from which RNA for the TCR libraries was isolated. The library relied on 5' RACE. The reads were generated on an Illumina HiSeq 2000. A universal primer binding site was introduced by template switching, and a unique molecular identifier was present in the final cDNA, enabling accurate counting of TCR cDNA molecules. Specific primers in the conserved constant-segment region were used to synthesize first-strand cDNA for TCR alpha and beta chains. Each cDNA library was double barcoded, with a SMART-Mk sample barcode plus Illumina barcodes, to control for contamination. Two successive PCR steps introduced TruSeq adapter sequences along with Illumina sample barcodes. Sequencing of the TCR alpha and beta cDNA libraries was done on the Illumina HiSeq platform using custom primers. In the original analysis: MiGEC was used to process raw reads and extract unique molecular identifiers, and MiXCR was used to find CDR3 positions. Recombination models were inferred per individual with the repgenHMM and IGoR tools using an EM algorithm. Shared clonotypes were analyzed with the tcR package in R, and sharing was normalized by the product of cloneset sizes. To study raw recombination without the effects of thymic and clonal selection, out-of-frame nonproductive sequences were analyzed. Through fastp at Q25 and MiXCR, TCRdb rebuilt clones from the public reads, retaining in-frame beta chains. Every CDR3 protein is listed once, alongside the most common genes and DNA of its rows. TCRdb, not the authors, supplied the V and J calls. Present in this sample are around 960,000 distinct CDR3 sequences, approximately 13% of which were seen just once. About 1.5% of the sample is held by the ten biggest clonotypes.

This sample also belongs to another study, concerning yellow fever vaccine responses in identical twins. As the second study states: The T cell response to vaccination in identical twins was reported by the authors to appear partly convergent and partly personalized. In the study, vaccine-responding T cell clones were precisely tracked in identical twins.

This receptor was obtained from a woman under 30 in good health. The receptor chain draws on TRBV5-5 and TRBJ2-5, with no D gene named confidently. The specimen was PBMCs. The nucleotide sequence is TGTGCCAGCAGCTTGGTCTCCCCCATGGAGACCCAGTACTTC. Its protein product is CASSLVSPMETQYF.